This TCR beta chain was sequenced in a study of cytomegalovirus exposure and HLA in healthy donors. TCRdb keeps only in-frame clones here, not all; method: immunoSEQ multiplex PCR. The profile covers some 170,000 clones, with more than 75% appearing a single time and 1.4% taken by the ten largest. Turning to this clone: What it binds is not known.

Notes on the study in general: The classifier, whose performance was assessed in both the original and validation cohorts, reportedly diagnosed cytomegalovirus status with high specificity and sensitivity. Overall, approximately 150 TCR beta chains were annotated as cytomegalovirus-associated. In the roughly 120 validation repertoires, a later analysis found that first-cohort TCR clusters tended to co-occur.

The germline gives CDR1 MGHRA, CDR2 YSYEKL. Trimming at V came to 0 bases and at J to 1 base, leaving 5 bases not matched to a gene. The CDR3 spans 17 residues. The specimen was PBMCs. The source of this sequence is a woman aged 30 to 39 in good health and CMV-seronegative. The V and J genes are TRBV4-1 and TRBJ2-5; 10 bases fit TRBD2. The CDR3 protein is CASSQDVLAGAQETQYF. CDR3 DNA sequence: TGCGCCAGCAGCCAAGATGTCCTAGCGGGGGCCCAAGAGACCCAGTACTTC.